Each of the 9 T cell receptor beta chains below was sequenced from the same sample in a study of blood T cell repertoires in COVID-19. Repertoires were generated with immunoSEQ multiplex PCR, while TCRdb's copy carries only in-frame clones and drops some. The sample has under 200,000 clones; around nine tenths are singletons. The sequenced sample was peripheral blood. All receptors come from a man between 45 and 60 years old with acute or convalescent COVID-19.

This clone was detected once. The chain joins TRBV4-1 to TRBJ1-1; the D is unclear. The ends were cut back, 5 bases at V and 3 bases at J, with 10 bases in the middle. Germline CDR1 is MGHRA and CDR2 is YSYEKL. The CDR3 length is 13 residues. The CDR3 nucleotides are TGCGCCAGCAGCGGTAGGAGGGACACTGAAGCTTTCTTT. It is translated as CASSGRRDTEAFF.

This clone appeared once. The V call is TRBV28, the J call TRBJ1-6; TRBD1 matches at 9 bases. The CDR3 consists of 16 residues. The J segment lost 7 bases and the V segment lost 2 bases, leaving 6 bases of the junction unmatched. Germline values: CDR1 MDHEN, CDR2 SYDVKM. The CDR3 is CASSLQMTGGNSPLHF. Here the CDR3 DNA reads TGTGCCAGCAGTTTACAAATGACAGGGGGAAATTCACCCCTCCACTTT.

The chain joins TRBV6-5 to TRBJ2-5; a weak D match, TRBD2 (7 bases). Trimming cost V 2 bases and J 5 bases, with 15 bases left between them. Germline values: CDR1 MNHEY, CDR2 SVGAGI. There are 15 residues in the CDR3. This CDR3 reads CASSYKGGGLETQYF. The DNA of the CDR3 is TGTGCCAGCAGTTACAAAGGGGGGGGGCTCGAGACCCAGTACTTC.

The chain recombines TRBV30 with TRBJ1-1, with D unresolved. Trimming pared 4 bases from V and 3 bases from J, leaving 12 bases between. In germline, CDR1 is GTSNPN, CDR2 SVGIG (reference sequence). The CDR3 loop spans 13 amino acids. CDR3 coding DNA: TGTGCCTGGACTGACAACCTGGACACTGAAGCTTTCTTT. Its translation is CAWTDNLDTEAFF.

The J gene is TRBJ1-2, the V gene TRBV19; no definite D call. V was trimmed by 4 bases and J by 6 bases, leaving 12 bases between them. The CDR3 contains 13 residues. Germline CDR1 and CDR2: LNHDA and SQIVND (reference sequence). In DNA, the CDR3 is TGTGCCAGTAGTAACCTTCCCGGGGATGGCTACACCTTC. As protein: CASSNLPGDGYTF.

This sequence joins TRBV28 and TRBJ1-3, with D hard to call. This CDR3 is built from 15 residues. Germline-derived CDR1 and CDR2 are MDHEN and SYDVKM. Trimming removed 3 bases at V and 1 base at J, with 10 bases between. The CDR3 is CASSFAVRSGNTIYF. The CDR3 DNA follows: TGTGCCAGCAGTTTTGCCGTCAGGTCTGGAAACACCATATATTTT.

The chain uses TRBV6-6 and TRBJ2-2; D unresolved. The germline CDR1 and CDR2 sequences are MNHNY and SVGAGI (reference sequence). Trimming took 4 bases from V and 3 from J, leaving 3 bases between them. This CDR3 is built from 12 residues. CDR3 sequence: CASSLDTGELFF. The CDR3 nucleotides read TGTGCCAGCAGTTTAGACACCGGGGAGCTGTTTTTT.

This chain joins TRBV27 and TRBJ1-2; 9 bases are shared with TRBD1. J gave up 3 bases and V 2 bases, and 4 bases lay outside the gene matches. Germline V gene lookup returns CDR1 MNHEY and CDR2 SMNVEV (reference sequence). CDR3 length: 15 amino acids. The CDR3 DNA reads as TGTGCCAGCAGTTTAGGACAGGGGATGGACTATGGCTACACCTTC. As protein: CASSLGQGMDYGYTF.

In its sample, this clone was seen once. The chain couples TRBV6-5 to TRBJ2-7, with 9 positions matching TRBD1. J gave up 3 bases and V 11 bases, and 8 bases lay outside the gene matches. Germline V gives CDR1 MNHEY, CDR2 SVGAGI. CDR3 length: 13 residues. CDR3 residues: CASRDRDGYEQYV. CDR3 coding DNA: TGTGCCTCCCGGGACAGGGACGGCTACGAGCAGTACGTC.